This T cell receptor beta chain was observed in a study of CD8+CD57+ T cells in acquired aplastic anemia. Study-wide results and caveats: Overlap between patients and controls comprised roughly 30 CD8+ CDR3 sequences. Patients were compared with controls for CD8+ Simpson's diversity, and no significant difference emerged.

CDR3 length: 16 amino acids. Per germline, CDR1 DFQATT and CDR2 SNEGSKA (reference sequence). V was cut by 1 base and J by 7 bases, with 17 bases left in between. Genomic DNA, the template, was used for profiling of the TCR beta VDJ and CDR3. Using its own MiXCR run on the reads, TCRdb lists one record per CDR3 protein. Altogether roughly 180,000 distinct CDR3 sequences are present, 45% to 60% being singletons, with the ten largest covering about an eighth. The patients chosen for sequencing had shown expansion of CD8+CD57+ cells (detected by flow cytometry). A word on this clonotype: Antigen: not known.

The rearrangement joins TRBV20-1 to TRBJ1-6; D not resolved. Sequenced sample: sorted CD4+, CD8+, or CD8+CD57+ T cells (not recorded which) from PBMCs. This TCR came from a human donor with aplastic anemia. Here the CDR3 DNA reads TGCAGTGCTAGAGGTCGGCGACTGCTACAAAATTCACCCCTCCACTTT. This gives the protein CSARGRRLLQNSPLHF.